This TCR beta chain stems from a study of graft-versus-host responses after intestinal transplantation. Whole-study context: Each patient got anti-thymocyte globulin induction, then tacrolimus and steroids for roughly 3 years. Regarding the study as a whole: Some GvH clones appeared in ileal mucosa or blood before recipient bone marrow.

The V gene's germline CDR1 is SQVTM and CDR2 ANQGSEA. The V end lost 0 bases, the J end lost 8 bases, and 13 bases lay between the germline ends. This CDR3 is built from 13 residues. This clone occurred a few times. The antigen is not known. This table comes from immunoSEQ multiplex PCR, and its TCRdb copy is limited to in-frame clones, with some not included. The table lists roughly 99,000 clones, roughly 89% of them singletons. The receptor's source is a human donor who was the organ donor for an intestinal transplant. This specimen was unstimulated CD4+ T cells sorted from spleen or lymph node cells, taken before transplant. The chain links TRBV29-1 to TRBJ1-1; the D is unclear. The CDR3 sequence is CSVEDASSAEAFF. CDR3 in DNA: TGCAGCGTTGAAGATGCCTCCTCGGCGGAAGCTTTCTTT.